These T cell receptor beta chains were read from a single sample in a study of post-analysis software for immune sequencing data. TCRdb reprocessed the PCR reads via MiXCR and lists one record per CDR3 protein. Of about 810,000 distinct CDR3 sequences listed, approximately 50% are singletons. Material: blood. The origin of the receptors is a girl aged 10 to 17 with multiple sclerosis. Each CDR3 is given without its conserved first and last residue. The D gene is left open where the match is weak. Size values are once, few and many counts, or a class for expanded clones, and some rows have none.

d_call | clone_size | j_call | v_call | cdr3_aa
TRBD1 | . | TRBJ2-7 | TRBV7-9 | ASSLTGASDYGQY
. | few | TRBJ1-2 | TRBV29-1 | SVEDLGVGSSYT
. | few | TRBJ2-6 | TRBV7-2 | ATQQSGANVLT
. | . | TRBJ2-5 | TRBV20-1 | SAGGRLETQY
TRBD1 | . | TRBJ1-1 | TRBV5-1 | ASSPPGQTTEAF
. | few | TRBJ2-3 | TRBV5-1 | ASSLAATSRWTDTQY
TRBD2 | few | TRBJ2-7 | TRBV20-1 | SASPSGTYEQY
TRBD1 | . | TRBJ1-5 | TRBV2 | ASRQGGTSYSNQPQH
TRBD1 | few | TRBJ2-6 | TRBV6-1 | ASSARTGNSGANVLT
. | . | TRBJ2-4 | TRBV2 | ASTVGGTGKNIQY
TRBD1 | . | TRBJ1-2 | TRBV5-1 | ASGFTGDPYGYT
TRBD1 | . | TRBJ2-7 | TRBV3-1 | ASSHTPGTGGYEQY
. | . | TRBJ1-2 | TRBV29-1 | SVEERSGGYT
. | few | . | TRBV11-2 | AGQGQGRDEQY
. | . | TRBJ2-7 | TRBV5-6 | ASSLIVGIEY
. | . | TRBJ2-5 | TRBV2 | ASGDMSETQY
. | . | TRBJ2-1 | TRBV4-1 | ASSQEGRGGTYNEQF
TRBD2 | few | TRBJ2-3 | TRBV3-1 | ASSRRLAGVDTQY
TRBD2 | . | TRBJ2-4 | TRBV6-2/TRBV6-3 | ASSYGAGVKNIQY
. | few | TRBJ2-5 | TRBV11-1 | ASSPTARGETQY
. | . | TRBJ2-1 | TRBV29-1 | SAARAGNEQF
TRBD1 | few | TRBJ1-2 | TRBV28 | ASSRREGAITNGYT
. | . | TRBJ2-3 | TRBV10-3 | AISESEISTDTQY
TRBD2 | . | TRBJ2-1 | TRBV10-1 | ASSPSGEYNEQF
TRBD1 | few | TRBJ1-2 | TRBV10-1 | ASSESKDRRVGYT
. | . | TRBJ2-7 | TRBV13 | ASSLGRHDEQY
. | few | TRBJ1-1 | TRBV4-2 | ASSHETVDEAF
TRBD1 | few | TRBJ1-5 | TRBV6-6 | ASRTGGAGQPQH
. | . | TRBJ2-5 | TRBV7-2 | ASSLTPDRETQY
. | . | TRBJ2-7 | TRBV29-1 | SVDGGQAAYEQY
. | . | TRBJ1-4 | TRBV11-2 | ASSSGGINEKLF
TRBD2 | . | TRBJ2-1 | TRBV29-1 | SVARGLGINEQF
. | . | TRBJ1-2 | TRBV12-3/TRBV12-4 | ASSLRFDYGYT
TRBD1 | . | TRBJ2-3 | TRBV15 | ATSRAQGTGGEGTDTQY
TRBD1 | . | TRBJ2-3 | TRBV2 | ASTPMVTGNADTQY
. | . | TRBJ2-1 | TRBV7-9 | ASSLGQNTYNEQF
TRBD1 | . | TRBJ1-5 | TRBV12-3/TRBV12-4 | ASRPGQQSNQPQH
TRBD1 | . | TRBJ2-3 | TRBV10-3 | AISESTGGATDTQY
TRBD1 | . | TRBJ2-7 | TRBV6-5 | ASSQTGDSYEQY
TRBD2 | . | TRBJ2-1 | TRBV5-6 | ASSEGLADSYNEQF
TRBD1 | many | TRBJ2-4 | TRBV20-1 | SAILPGQGLAKNIQY
. | . | . | TRBV7-9 | ASSSGVSPYEQY
. | few | TRBJ2-1 | TRBV9 | ASSAWQGEQF
. | . | . | TRBV7-9 | ASSIIVETQY
TRBD1 | . | TRBJ2-4 | TRBV6-6 | ASITARDSPNIQY
. | few | TRBJ2-7 | TRBV7-3 | ASSPQGGSYEQY
TRBD2 | . | TRBJ2-5 | TRBV4-1 | ASSQVGRGGKETQY
TRBD1 | . | TRBJ1-2 | TRBV12-3/TRBV12-4 | ASSLGWAGGDT
. | . | TRBJ2-1 | TRBV7-6 | ASSLKAGANEQF
TRBD2 | . | TRBJ2-5 | TRBV29-1 | SVGTSGGAADTQY